This TCR beta chain originates from a study of shared T cell receptors in the human thymus. Germline values: CDR1 MNHEY, CDR2 SVGAGI. The J segment lost 3 bases and the V segment lost 7 bases, leaving 10 bases of the junction unmatched. CDR3 length: 15 residues. Clones were read by immunoSEQ multiplex PCR, and TCRdb kept only the in-frame ones, dropping some. The table has almost 550,000 clones, around 78% seen once; the top ten hold less than 0.015%. There are a few counts of this clone. These data were also filed under a second study, of human thymus T cells. That study reports: Having corrective surgery for congenital heart defects, healthy Finnish infants were the ones who donated. Resections were taken during corrective heart surgery, and the thymus tissue came from these. Thymic and blood repertoires appeared to display a bias in their usage of V and J genes. Related work showed strongly overlapping thymic repertoires across unrelated individuals.

Sequenced: thymocytes. The clonotype was recovered from a boy under two years old with a congenital heart defect. The chain employs TRBV6-5 and TRBJ1-2, with 8 bases fitting TRBD1. Here the CDR3 DNA reads TGTGCCAGCATGGGGCACAGGGGGATTGACTATGGCTACACCTTC. It specifies CASMGHRGIDYGYTF.